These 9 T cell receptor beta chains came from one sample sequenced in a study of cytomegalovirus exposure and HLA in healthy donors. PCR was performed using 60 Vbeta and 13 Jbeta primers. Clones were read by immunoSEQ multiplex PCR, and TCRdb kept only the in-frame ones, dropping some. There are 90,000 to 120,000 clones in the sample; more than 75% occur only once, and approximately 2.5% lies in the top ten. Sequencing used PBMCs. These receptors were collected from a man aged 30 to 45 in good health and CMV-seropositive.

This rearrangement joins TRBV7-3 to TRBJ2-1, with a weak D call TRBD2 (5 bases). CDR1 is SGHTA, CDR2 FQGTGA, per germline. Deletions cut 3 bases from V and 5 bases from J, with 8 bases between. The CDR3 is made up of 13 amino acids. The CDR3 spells CASSFGLDNEQFF. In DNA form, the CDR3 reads TGTGCCAGCAGCTTCGGACTGGACAATGAGCAGTTCTTC. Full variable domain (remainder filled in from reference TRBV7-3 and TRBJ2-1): GAGVSQTPSNKVTEKGKYVELRCDPISGHTALYWYRQSLGQGPEFLIYFQGTGAADDSGLPNDRFFAVRPEGSVSTLKIQRTERGDSAVYLCASSFGLDNEQFFGPGTRLTVL.

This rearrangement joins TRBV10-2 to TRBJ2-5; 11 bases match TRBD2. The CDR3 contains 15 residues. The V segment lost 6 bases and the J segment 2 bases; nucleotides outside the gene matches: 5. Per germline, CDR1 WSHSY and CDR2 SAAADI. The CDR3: CASRTSGVSQETQYF. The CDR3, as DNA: TGCGCCAGCAGGACTAGCGGGGTATCACAAGAGACCCAGTACTTC.

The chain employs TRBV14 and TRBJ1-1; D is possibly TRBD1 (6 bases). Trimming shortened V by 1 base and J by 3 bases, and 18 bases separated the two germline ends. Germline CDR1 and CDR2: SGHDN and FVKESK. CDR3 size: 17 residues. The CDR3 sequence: CASSQGYTGWADTEAFF. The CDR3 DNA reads TGTGCCAGCAGCCAAGGCTATACAGGGTGGGCGGACACTGAAGCTTTCTTT. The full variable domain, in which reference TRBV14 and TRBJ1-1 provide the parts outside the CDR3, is EAGVTQFPSHSVIEKGQTVTLRCDPISGHDNLYWYRRVMGKEIKFLLHFVKESKQDESGMPNNRFLAERTGGTYSTLKVQPAELEDSGVYFCASSQGYTGWADTEAFFGQGTRLTVV.

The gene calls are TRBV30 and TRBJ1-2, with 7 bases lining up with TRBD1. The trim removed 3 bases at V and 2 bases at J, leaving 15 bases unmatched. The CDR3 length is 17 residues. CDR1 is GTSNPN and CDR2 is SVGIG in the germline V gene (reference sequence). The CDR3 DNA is TGTGCCTGGAGCCCCGGACAGGTCGGTAGGACGAACTATGGCTACACCTTC. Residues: CAWSPGQVGRTNYGYTF.

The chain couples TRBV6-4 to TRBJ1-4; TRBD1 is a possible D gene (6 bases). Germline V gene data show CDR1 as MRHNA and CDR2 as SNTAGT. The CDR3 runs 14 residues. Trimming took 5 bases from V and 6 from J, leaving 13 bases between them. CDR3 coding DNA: TGTGCCAGCAGTTCGGGGGGCGCGGATGAAAAACTGTTTTTT. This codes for CASSSGGADEKLFF.

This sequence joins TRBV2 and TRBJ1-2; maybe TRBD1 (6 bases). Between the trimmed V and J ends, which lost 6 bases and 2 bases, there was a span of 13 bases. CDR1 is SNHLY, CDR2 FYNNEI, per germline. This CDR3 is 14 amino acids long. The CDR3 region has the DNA TGTGCCAGCAGCTGGACAGAGATCAACTATGGCTACACCTTC. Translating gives CASSWTEINYGYTF.

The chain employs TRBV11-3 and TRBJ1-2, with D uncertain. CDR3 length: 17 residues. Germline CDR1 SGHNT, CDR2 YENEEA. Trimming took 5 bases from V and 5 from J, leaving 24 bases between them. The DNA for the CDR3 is TGTGCCAGCAGCCCAAGAAGGTGGCAGGTCGGCGGGTATGGCTACACCTTC. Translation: CASSPRRWQVGGYGYTF.

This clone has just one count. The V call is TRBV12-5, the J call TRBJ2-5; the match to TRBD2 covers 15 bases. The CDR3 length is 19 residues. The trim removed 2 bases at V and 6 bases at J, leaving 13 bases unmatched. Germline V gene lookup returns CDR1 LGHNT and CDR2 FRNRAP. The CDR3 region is CASGLWRTSGGATPKTQYF. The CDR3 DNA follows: TGTGCTAGTGGTTTGTGGAGGACTAGCGGGGGGGCAACTCCGAAGACCCAGTACTTC.

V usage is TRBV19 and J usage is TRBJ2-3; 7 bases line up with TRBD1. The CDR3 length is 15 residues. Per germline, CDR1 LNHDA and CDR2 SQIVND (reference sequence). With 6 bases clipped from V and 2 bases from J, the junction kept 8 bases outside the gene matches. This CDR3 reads CASRSRGTNTDTQYF. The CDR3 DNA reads TGTGCCAGTAGGTCCAGGGGGACGAACACAGATACGCAGTATTTT.